The clone carrying this T cell receptor (beta chain) came up a few times. These data originate in a study of patients and donors after allogeneic stem cell transplantation. CDR1 is MNHEY, CDR2 SVGEGT, per germline. This CDR3 region has 13 residues. Trimming left V 6 bases short and J 3 bases short, with 11 bases between. Each CDR3 protein gets one entry after TCRdb re-called the RT-PCR reads with MiXCR. The sample lists 150,000 to 200,000 distinct CDR3 sequences; around 30% were seen once. Specimen: blood, either unsorted or a sorted T cell fraction (not recorded which). The clonotype comes from a human donor who was either an allogeneic HSCT recipient or a stem cell or donor lymphocyte infusion donor (not recorded which). It is not recorded whose cells these are; they may come from a transplant donor. The chain joins TRBV6-2 or TRBV6-3 to TRBJ2-5; TRBD2 might be the D (6 bases). The CDR3 coding sequence is TGTGCCAGCAGGAGATGGGGGGAAGAGACCCAGTACTTC. It yields the protein CASRRWGEETQYF.